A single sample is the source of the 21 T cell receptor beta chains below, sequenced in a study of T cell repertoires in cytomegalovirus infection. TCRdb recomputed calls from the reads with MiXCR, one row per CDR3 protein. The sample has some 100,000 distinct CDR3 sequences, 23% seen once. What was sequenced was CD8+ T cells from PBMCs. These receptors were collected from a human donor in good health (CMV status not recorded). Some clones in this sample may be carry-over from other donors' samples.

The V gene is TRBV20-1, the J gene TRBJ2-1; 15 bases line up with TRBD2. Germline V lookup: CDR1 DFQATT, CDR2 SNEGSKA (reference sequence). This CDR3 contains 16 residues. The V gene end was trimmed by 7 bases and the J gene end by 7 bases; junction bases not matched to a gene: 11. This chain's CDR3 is CSGAGTSGGRENEQFF. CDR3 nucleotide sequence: TGCAGTGGGGCCGGGACTAGCGGGGGGCGAGAGAATGAGCAGTTCTTC.

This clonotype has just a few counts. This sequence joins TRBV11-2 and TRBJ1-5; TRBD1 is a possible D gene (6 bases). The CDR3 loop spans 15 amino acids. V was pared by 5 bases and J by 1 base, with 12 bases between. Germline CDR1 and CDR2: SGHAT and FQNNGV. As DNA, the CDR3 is TGTGCCAGCAGCCGAGGGGGGATGAGCAATCAGCCCCAGCATTTT. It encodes CASSRGGMSNQPQHF.

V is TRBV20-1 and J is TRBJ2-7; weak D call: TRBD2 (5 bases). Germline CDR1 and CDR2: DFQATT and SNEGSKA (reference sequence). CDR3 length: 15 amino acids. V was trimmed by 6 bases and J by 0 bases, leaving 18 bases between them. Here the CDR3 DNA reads TGCAGTGCCCTAGTAGTAAGGGAGAACTCCTACGAGCAGTACTTC. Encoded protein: CSALVVRENSYEQYF.

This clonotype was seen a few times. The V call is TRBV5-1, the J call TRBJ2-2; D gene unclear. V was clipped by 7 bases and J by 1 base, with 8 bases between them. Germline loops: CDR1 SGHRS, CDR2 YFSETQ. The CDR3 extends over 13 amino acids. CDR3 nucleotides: TGCGCCAGCCCTGGGGAGAACACCGGGGAGCTGTTTTTT. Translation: CASPGENTGELFF. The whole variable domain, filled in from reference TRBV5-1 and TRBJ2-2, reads KAGVTQTPRYLIKTRGQQVTLSCSPISGHRSVSWYQQTPGQGLQFLFEYFSETQRNKGNFPGRFSGRQFSNSRSEMNVSTLELGDSALYLCASPGENTGELFFGEGSRLTVL.

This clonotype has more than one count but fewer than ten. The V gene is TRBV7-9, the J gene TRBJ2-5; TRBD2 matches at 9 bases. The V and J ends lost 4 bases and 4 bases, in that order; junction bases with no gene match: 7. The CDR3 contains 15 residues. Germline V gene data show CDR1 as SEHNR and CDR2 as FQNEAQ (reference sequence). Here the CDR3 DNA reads TGTGCCAGCAGCTCGATCCAAGCGGGAGGAGAGACCCAGTACTTC. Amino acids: CASSSIQAGGETQYF. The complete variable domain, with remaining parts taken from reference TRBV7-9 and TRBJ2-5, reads DTGVSQNPRHKITKRGQNVTFRCDPISEHNRLYWYRQTLGQGPEFLTYFQNEAQLEKSRLLSDRFSAERPKGSFSTLEIQRTEQGDSAMYLCASSSIQAGGETQYFGPGTRLLVL.

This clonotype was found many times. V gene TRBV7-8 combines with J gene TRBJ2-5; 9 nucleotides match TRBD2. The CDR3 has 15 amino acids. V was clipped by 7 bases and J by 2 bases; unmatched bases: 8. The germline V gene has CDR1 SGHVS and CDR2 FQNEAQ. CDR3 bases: TGTGCCAGCATACCTGCTAGCGGGACACAAGAGACCCAGTACTTC. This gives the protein CASIPASGTQETQYF. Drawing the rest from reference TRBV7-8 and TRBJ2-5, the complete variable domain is GAGVSQSPRYKVAKRGQDVALRCDPISGHVSLFWYQQALGQGPEFLTYFQNEAQLDKSGLPSDRFFAERPEGSVSTLKIQRTQQEDSAVYLCASIPASGTQETQYFGPGTRLLVL.

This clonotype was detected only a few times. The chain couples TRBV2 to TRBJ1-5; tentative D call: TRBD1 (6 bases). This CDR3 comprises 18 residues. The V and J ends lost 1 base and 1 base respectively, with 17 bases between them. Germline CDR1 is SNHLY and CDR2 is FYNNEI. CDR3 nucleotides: TGTGCCAGCAGTGAAGAGGGGGACGGAGGCGGGAGCAATCAGCCCCAGCATTTT. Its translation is CASSEEGDGGGSNQPQHF.

CDR3 sequence: CASSSSGLAYEQYF. In DNA, the CDR3 is TGTGCCAGCAGTTCATCGGGACTAGCCTACGAGCAGTACTTC. The chain is built from TRBV12-3 or TRBV12-4 and TRBJ2-7, with 8 bases lining up with TRBD2. CDR3 size: 14 residues. Losses at the gene ends were 4 bases for V and 2 bases for J; bases not matched to a gene: 4.

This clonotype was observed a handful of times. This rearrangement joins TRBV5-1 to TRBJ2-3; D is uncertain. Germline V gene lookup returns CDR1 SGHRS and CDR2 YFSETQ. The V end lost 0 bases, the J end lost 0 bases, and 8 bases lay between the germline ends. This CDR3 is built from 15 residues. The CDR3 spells CASSLDTDSTDTQYF. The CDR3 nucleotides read TGCGCCAGCAGCTTGGACACGGACAGCACAGATACGCAGTATTTT.

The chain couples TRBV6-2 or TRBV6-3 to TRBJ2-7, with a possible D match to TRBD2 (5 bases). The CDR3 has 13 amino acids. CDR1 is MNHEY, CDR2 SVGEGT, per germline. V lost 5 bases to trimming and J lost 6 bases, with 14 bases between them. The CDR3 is CASSRKEASEQYF. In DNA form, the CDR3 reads TGTGCCAGCAGTCGGAAGGAGGCCAGCGAGCAGTACTTC.

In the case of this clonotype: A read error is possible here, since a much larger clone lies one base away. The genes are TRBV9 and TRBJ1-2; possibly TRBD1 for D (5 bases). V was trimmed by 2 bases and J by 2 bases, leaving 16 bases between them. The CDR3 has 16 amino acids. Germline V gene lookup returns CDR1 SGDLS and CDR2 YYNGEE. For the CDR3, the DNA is TGTGCCAGCAGCGTGGGAAGGGGCGCACCCAACTATGGCTACACCTTC. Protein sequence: CASSVGRGAPNYGYTF.

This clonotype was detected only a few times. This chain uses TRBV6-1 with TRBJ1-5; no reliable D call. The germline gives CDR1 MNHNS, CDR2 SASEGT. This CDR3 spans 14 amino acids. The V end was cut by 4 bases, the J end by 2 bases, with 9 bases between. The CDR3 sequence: CASSGNGGNQPQHF. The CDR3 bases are TGTGCCAGCAGTGGGAACGGCGGCAATCAGCCCCAGCATTTT.

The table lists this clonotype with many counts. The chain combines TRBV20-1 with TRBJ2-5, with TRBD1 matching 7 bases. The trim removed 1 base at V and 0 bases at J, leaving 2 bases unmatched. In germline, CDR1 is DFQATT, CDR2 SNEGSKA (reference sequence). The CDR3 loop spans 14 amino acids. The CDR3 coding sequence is TGCAGTGCTAGAGTGGGACAGAACCAAGAGACCCAGTACTTC. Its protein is CSARVGQNQETQYF.

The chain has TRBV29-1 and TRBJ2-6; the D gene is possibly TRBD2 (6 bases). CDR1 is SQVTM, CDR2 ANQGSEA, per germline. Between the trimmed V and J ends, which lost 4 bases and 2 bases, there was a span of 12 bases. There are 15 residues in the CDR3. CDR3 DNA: TGCAGCGTTGGGGGGGAGAGGGCTGGGGCCAACGTCCTGACTTTC. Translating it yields CSVGGERAGANVLTF.

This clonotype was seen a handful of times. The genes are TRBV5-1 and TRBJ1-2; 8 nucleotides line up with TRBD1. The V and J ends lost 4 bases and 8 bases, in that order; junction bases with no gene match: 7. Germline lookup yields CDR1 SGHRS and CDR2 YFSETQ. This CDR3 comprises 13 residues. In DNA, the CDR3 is TGCGCCAGCAGCACCGACAGGGGAACGGGCTACACCTTC. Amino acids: CASSTDRGTGYTF.

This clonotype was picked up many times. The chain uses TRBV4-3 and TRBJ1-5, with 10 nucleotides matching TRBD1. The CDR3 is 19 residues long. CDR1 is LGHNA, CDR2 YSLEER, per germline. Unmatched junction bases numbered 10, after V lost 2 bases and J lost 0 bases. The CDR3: CASSQFPGQGPHSNQPQHF. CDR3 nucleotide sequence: TGCGCCAGCAGCCAATTCCCGGGACAGGGGCCCCATAGCAATCAGCCCCAGCATTTT.

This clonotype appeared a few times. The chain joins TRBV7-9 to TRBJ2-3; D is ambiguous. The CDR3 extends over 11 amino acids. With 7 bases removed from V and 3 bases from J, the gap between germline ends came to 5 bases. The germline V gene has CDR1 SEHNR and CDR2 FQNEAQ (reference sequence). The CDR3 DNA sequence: TGTGCCAGCACCAATACAGATACGCAGTATTTT. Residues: CASTNTDTQYF.

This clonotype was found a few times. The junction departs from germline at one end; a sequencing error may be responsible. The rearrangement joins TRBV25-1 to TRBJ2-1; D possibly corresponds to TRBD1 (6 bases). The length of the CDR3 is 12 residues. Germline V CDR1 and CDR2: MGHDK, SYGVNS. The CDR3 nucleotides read TGTGCCAGCAGTCGAGACAGGTGGGAGCAATTCTTC. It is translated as CASSRDRWEQFF.

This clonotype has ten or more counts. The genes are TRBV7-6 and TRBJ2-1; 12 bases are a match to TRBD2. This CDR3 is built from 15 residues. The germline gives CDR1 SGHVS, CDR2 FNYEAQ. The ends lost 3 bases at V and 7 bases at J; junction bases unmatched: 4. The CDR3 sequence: CASSFTSGGTNEQFF. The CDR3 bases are TGTGCCAGCAGCTTCACTAGCGGGGGGACGAATGAGCAGTTCTTC.

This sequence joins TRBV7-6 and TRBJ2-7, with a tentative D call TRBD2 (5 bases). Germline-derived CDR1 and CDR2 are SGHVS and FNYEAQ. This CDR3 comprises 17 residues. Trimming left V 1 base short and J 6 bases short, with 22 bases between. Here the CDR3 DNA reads TGTGCCAGCAGCTTAGGAACTACCGGGTCCTCCGAGGGCGAGCAGTACTTC. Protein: CASSLGTTGSSEGEQYF.

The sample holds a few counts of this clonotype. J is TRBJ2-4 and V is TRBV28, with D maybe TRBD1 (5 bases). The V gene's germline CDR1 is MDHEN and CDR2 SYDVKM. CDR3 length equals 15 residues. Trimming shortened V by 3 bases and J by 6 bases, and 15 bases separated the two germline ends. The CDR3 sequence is CASSFTDSQGNIQYF. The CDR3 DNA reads TGTGCCAGCAGTTTCACTGATAGCCAGGGAAACATTCAGTACTTC. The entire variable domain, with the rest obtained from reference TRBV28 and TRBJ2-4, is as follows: DVKVTQSSRYLVKRTGEKVFLECVQDMDHENMFWYRQDPGLGLRLIYFSYDVKMKEKGDIPEGYSVSREKKERFSLILESASTNQTSMYLCASSFTDSQGNIQYFGAGTRLSVL.